The present TCR beta chain was sequenced within a study of monozygotic twins with inflammatory bowel disease. Whole blood without T cell sorting served as the source of isolated total RNA. With respect to this clonotype: The antigen is unknown.

Each of TCRalpha and TCRbeta cDNA went through two nested PCRs, lasting around 16 and 10 cycles. TCRdb re-analyzed the 5' RACE reads; it lists each CDR3 protein once, without DNA. The specimen's table records 300,000 to 400,000 distinct CDR3 sequences. The CDR3 runs 11 residues. Per germline, CDR1 MGHRA and CDR2 YSYEKL. Points from the study as a whole: Researchers report that IBD patients shared fewer clonotypes with others than healthy twins, especially amid disease activity.

The rearrangement uses TRBV4-1 and TRBJ2-7. The sequencing input was blood. This clonotype was obtained from a human donor with ulcerative colitis or Crohn's disease, or a healthy co-twin of an affected twin (not recorded which). The CDR3 loop reads CASSQDAEQYF.